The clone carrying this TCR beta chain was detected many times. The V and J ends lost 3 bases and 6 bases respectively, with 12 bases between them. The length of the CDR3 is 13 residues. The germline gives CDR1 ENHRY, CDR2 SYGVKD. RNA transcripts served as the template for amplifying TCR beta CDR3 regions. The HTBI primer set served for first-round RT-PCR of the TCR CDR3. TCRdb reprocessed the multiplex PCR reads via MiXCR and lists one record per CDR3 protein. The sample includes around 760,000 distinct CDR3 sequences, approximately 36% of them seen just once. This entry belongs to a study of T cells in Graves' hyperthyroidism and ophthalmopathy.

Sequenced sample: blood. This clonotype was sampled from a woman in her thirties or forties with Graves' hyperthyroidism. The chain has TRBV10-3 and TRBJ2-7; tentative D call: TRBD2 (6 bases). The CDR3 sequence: CAISEGGSGEQYF. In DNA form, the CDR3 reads TGTGCCATCAGTGAAGGAGGGTCGGGCGAGCAGTACTTC.